This T cell receptor (beta chain) was retrieved from a study of blood T cell repertoires in COVID-19. Study in general: The United States, Italy and Spain were the sources of the acute and convalescent COVID-19 samples.

Assignment of participants to cohorts was predicated upon participant-reported clinical history. Germline values: CDR1 LGHDT, CDR2 YNNKEL (reference sequence). CDR3 length: 12 residues. Trimming took 10 bases from V and 7 from J, leaving 11 bases between them. Profiling relied on immunoSEQ multiplex PCR, and the TCRdb table lists in-frame clones only, not all of them. The profile shows 430,000 or so clones, around 89% of them singletons. The chain uses TRBV3-1 (or the pseudogene TRBV3-2) and TRBJ1-6; D gene unclear. The TCR comes from a woman aged 40 to 50 who had recovered from COVID-19. The sequenced material came from PBMCs or T cells enriched from blood (not recorded which). As DNA, the CDR3 is TGTGCCACCCGGGATTCAAATTCACCCCTCCACTTT. Its translation: CATRDSNSPLHF.